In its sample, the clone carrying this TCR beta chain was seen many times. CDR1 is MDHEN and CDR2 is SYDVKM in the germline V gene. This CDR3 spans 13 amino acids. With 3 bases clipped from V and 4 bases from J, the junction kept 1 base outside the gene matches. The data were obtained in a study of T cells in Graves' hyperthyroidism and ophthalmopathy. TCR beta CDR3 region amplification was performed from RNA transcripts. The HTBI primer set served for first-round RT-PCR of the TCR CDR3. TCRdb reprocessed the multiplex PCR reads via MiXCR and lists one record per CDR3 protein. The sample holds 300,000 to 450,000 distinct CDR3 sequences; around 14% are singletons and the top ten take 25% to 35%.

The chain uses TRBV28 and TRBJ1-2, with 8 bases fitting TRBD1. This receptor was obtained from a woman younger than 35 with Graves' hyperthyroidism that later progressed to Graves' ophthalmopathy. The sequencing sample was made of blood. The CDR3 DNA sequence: TGTGCCAGCAGTTTGGACAGGGTCTATGGCTACACCTTC. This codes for CASSLDRVYGYTF.